The rows below give T cell receptor beta chains drawn from one sample of a study of shared clonotypes between healthy human individuals. TCRdb's copy holds only in-frame clones and misses some; the assay was immunoSEQ multiplex PCR. The table shows some 2,000,000 clones, with approximately 94% occurring only once. Sequenced sample: naive CD4+ T cells sorted from blood. Source of these receptors: a young man in good health. CDR3s include the opening cysteine and the closing phenylalanine or tryptophan. A D gene is named only where the DNA matches it firmly. Clone size is shown for a subset of rows, as once, few, many or a class of expanded clone.

V: TRBV19; D: -; J: TRBJ1-2; size: -; CDR3: CASSIRGAENGYTF; DNA: TGTGCCAGTAGTATTCGAGGGGCCGAAAATGGCTACACCTTC
V: TRBV2; D: TRBD1; J: TRBJ1-5; size: -; CDR3: CASSSQQGDRQPQHF; DNA: TGTGCCAGCAGTTCACAACAGGGGGACAGGCAGCCCCAGCATTTT
V: TRBV11-2; D: TRBD2; J: TRBJ2-7; size: -; CDR3: CASSLRLAGISYEQYF; DNA: TGTGCCAGCAGCTTAAGACTAGCGGGGATCTCCTACGAGCAGTACTTC
V: TRBV2; D: -; J: TRBJ1-1; size: -; CDR3: CASSESVSEAFF; DNA: TGTGCCAGCAGTGAATCAGTCAGTGAAGCTTTCTTT
V: TRBV28; D: TRBD1; J: TRBJ1-2; size: -; CDR3: CASRLQGAFGYTF; DNA: TGTGCCAGCAGGTTACAGGGGGCTTTCGGCTACACCTTC
V: TRBV7-9; D: -; J: TRBJ1-1; size: -; CDR3: CASSHETNTEAFF; DNA: TGTGCCAGCAGCCATGAGACGAACACTGAAGCTTTCTTT
V: TRBV18; D: -; J: TRBJ1-6; size: -; CDR3: CASSPLQDSPLHF; DNA: TGTGCCAGCTCACCCTTACAGGATTCACCCCTCCACTTT
V: TRBV7-6; D: -; J: TRBJ2-4; size: -; CDR3: CASSSFGSIQYF; DNA: TGTGCCAGCAGCTCTTTTGGGAGCATTCAGTACTTC
V: TRBV10-3; D: -; J: TRBJ1-4; size: -; CDR3: CATKMDRSAEKLFF; DNA: TGTGCCACAAAAATGGACAGAAGTGCTGAAAAACTGTTTTTT
V: TRBV7-2; D: TRBD1; J: TRBJ2-7; size: -; CDR3: CASSSTGTGVYEQYF; DNA: TGTGCCAGCAGCTCCACCGGGACAGGGGTCTACGAGCAGTACTTC
V: TRBV7-2; D: -; J: TRBJ1-1; size: once; CDR3: CASSLAVDRNTEAFF; DNA: TGTGCCAGCAGCTTAGCCGTGGACAGGAACACTGAAGCTTTCTTT
V: TRBV28; D: -; J: TRBJ2-1; size: -; CDR3: CASSSYNEQFF; DNA: TGTGCCAGCAGCTCATACAATGAGCAGTTCTTC
V: TRBV19; D: TRBD2; J: TRBJ2-1; size: few; CDR3: CASSIGGGTSGNNEQFF; DNA: TGTGCCAGTAGTATAGGGGGCGGGACTAGCGGGAACAATGAGCAGTTCTTC
V: TRBV6-1; D: -; J: TRBJ1-4; size: -; CDR3: CASKTGAANEKLFF; DNA: TGTGCCAGCAAAACGGGAGCGGCTAATGAAAAACTGTTTTTT
V: TRBV5-1; D: -; J: TRBJ2-7; size: -; CDR3: CASSLAGDEQYF; DNA: TGCGCCAGCAGCTTGGCAGGGGACGAGCAGTACTTC
V: TRBV18; D: -; J: TRBJ1-1; size: once; CDR3: CASSPPKTQPRDERGEAFF; DNA: TGTGCCAGCTCACCACCGAAAACACAGCCGCGGGATGAGCGAGGAGAAGCTTTCTTT
V: TRBV28; D: -; J: TRBJ1-6; size: -; CDR3: CASSLDLSSYNSPLHF; DNA: TGTGCCAGCAGTTTGGACCTGAGCTCCTATAATTCACCCCTCCACTTT
V: TRBV4-1; D: -; J: TRBJ2-6; size: -; CDR3: CASSQGGISTSGANVLTF; DNA: TGCGCCAGCAGCCAAGGCGGCATATCTACCTCTGGGGCCAACGTCCTGACTTTC
V: TRBV21-1; D: -; J: TRBJ2-7; size: once; CDR3: CASSKAAGGRIYEQYF; DNA: TGTGCCAGCAGCAAAGCGGCGGGGGGGAGGATCTACGAGCAGTACTTC
V: TRBV4-2; D: -; J: TRBJ1-4; size: -; CDR3: CASSQDPFGTPATNEKLFF; DNA: TGTGCCAGCAGCCAAGACCCTTTCGGGACACCGGCAACTAATGAAAAACTGTTTTTT
V: TRBV27; D: -; J: TRBJ2-7; size: -; CDR3: CASQGLGEQYF; DNA: TGTGCCAGCCAAGGGCTGGGCGAGCAGTACTTC
V: TRBV10-2; D: -; J: TRBJ1-1; size: -; CDR3: CASLQGDTEAFF; DNA: TGCGCCAGCCTTCAGGGTGACACTGAAGCTTTCTTT
V: TRBV7-9; D: TRBD1; J: TRBJ1-3; size: once; CDR3: CASSWTGPGNTIYF; DNA: TGTGCCAGCAGCTGGACAGGGCCTGGAAACACCATATATTTT
V: TRBV5-1; D: TRBD2; J: TRBJ2-3; size: -; CDR3: CASSASGGATDTQYF; DNA: TGCGCCAGCAGCGCGAGCGGGGGGGCCACAGATACGCAGTATTTT
V: TRBV25-1; D: -; J: TRBJ1-6; size: -; CDR3: CASSDSGRKLSPLHF; DNA: TGTGCCAGCAGTGATTCTGGCAGGAAATTATCACCCCTCCACTTT
V: TRBV28; D: TRBD1; J: TRBJ2-7; size: -; CDR3: CASRPGQRYEQYF; DNA: TGTGCCAGCAGACCGGGACAGCGCTACGAGCAGTACTTC
V: TRBV4-1; D: TRBD1; J: TRBJ1-5; size: few; CDR3: CASSQGTGLSNQPQHF; DNA: TGCGCCAGCAGCCAAGGGACAGGGCTTAGCAATCAGCCCCAGCATTTT
V: TRBV25-1; D: -; J: TRBJ2-7; size: -; CDR3: CASMGDRESSYEQYF; DNA: TGTGCCAGCATGGGAGACCGGGAGAGCTCCTACGAGCAGTACTTC
V: TRBV28; D: TRBD2; J: TRBJ2-7; size: -; CDR3: CASRNSGGPSYEQYF; DNA: TGTGCCAGCAGAAATAGCGGGGGCCCTTCCTACGAGCAGTACTTC
V: TRBV6-1; D: -; J: TRBJ1-4; size: -; CDR3: CASSTGYWEKLFF; DNA: TGTGCCAGCAGTACAGGGTATTGGGAAAAACTGTTTTTT
V: TRBV14; D: -; J: TRBJ1-1; size: -; CDR3: CASSQAPGTEAFF; DNA: TGTGCCAGCAGCCAAGCCCCCGGGACTGAAGCTTTCTTT
V: TRBV6-1; D: -; J: TRBJ1-2; size: -; CDR3: CASSEDQLYGYTF; DNA: TGTGCCAGCAGTGAAGACCAGCTCTATGGCTACACCTTC
V: TRBV30; D: TRBD2; J: TRBJ2-2; size: -; CDR3: CAWSVLRTSGYTGELFF; DNA: TGTGCCTGGAGTGTACTGCGGACTAGCGGTTACACCGGGGAGCTGTTTTTT
V: TRBV2; D: -; J: TRBJ2-1; size: -; CDR3: CASSLDLLDEQFF; DNA: TGTGCCAGCAGCCTTGACTTGTTGGATGAGCAGTTCTTC
V: TRBV7-9; D: -; J: TRBJ2-7; size: once; CDR3: CASSFLQGPYEQYF; DNA: TGTGCCAGCAGCTTTCTTCAGGGCCCCTACGAGCAGTACTTC
V: TRBV12-5; D: -; J: TRBJ2-1; size: -; CDR3: CASGQSGRNEQFF; DNA: TGTGCTAGTGGTCAAAGCGGTAGGAATGAGCAGTTCTTC
V: TRBV28; D: -; J: TRBJ1-2; size: once; CDR3: CASGTPNYGYTF; DNA: TGTGCCAGCGGGACACCTAACTATGGCTACACCTTC
V: TRBV10-3; D: TRBD1; J: TRBJ1-5; size: -; CDR3: CAIQATGLSNQPQHF; DNA: TGTGCCATCCAAGCGACAGGGTTGAGCAATCAGCCCCAGCATTTT
V: TRBV4-1; D: -; J: TRBJ2-5; size: -; CDR3: CASSQGAWETQYF; DNA: TGCGCCAGCAGCCAAGGCGCGTGGGAGACCCAGTACTTC
V: TRBV10-3; D: -; J: TRBJ2-2; size: -; CDR3: CAITADGTGELFF; DNA: TGTGCCATCACCGCGGACGGCACCGGGGAGCTGTTTTTT
V: TRBV10-1; D: -; J: TRBJ2-3; size: -; CDR3: CASNPGQSTDTQYF; DNA: TGCGCCAGCAACCCGGGACAAAGCACAGATACGCAGTATTTT
V: TRBV9; D: TRBD2; J: TRBJ2-7; size: -; CDR3: CASSPRTSGGLNEQYF; DNA: TGTGCCAGCAGCCCCCGGACTAGCGGGGGGCTAAACGAGCAGTACTTC
V: TRBV19; D: -; J: TRBJ1-4; size: -; CDR3: CASSKEKTTGGEKLFF; DNA: TGTGCCAGTAGTAAAGAAAAGACGACAGGCGGTGAAAAACTGTTTTTT
V: TRBV28; D: -; J: TRBJ2-7; size: -; CDR3: CASSLQGNGDSYEQYF; DNA: TGTGCCAGCAGTTTGCAGGGTAATGGTGACTCCTACGAGCAGTACTTC
V: TRBV5-1; D: TRBD1; J: TRBJ2-1; size: -; CDR3: CASSLGQDYNEQFF; DNA: TGCGCCAGCAGCCTAGGACAGGATTACAATGAGCAGTTCTTC
V: TRBV10-3; D: -; J: TRBJ2-7; size: -; CDR3: CAISDRAETSYEQYF; DNA: TGTGCCATCAGTGACAGGGCGGAAACCTCCTACGAGCAGTACTTC
V: TRBV6-5; D: -; J: TRBJ2-5; size: -; CDR3: CASSYSPDQETQYF; DNA: TGTGCCAGCAGTTACAGTCCGGACCAAGAGACCCAGTACTTC
V: TRBV18; D: TRBD1; J: TRBJ1-2; size: -; CDR3: CASSPGGDSGYTF; DNA: TGTGCCAGCTCACCAGGTGGGGACAGCGGCTACACCTTC
V: TRBV20-1; D: -; J: TRBJ1-1; size: -; CDR3: CSARGTEAFF; DNA: TGCAGTGCTAGGGGGACTGAAGCTTTCTTT
V: TRBV4-2; D: TRBD2; J: TRBJ2-7; size: -; CDR3: CASSQDSTSGGAYEQYF; DNA: TGTGCCAGCAGCCAAGATTCAACTAGCGGGGGGGCTTATGAGCAGTACTTC
V: TRBV5-4; D: TRBD2; J: TRBJ2-5; size: -; CDR3: CASSETSGGPGYQETQYF; DNA: TGTGCCAGCAGCGAAACTAGCGGGGGGCCAGGGTACCAAGAGACCCAGTACTTC
V: TRBV6-1; D: -; J: TRBJ1-1; size: -; CDR3: CASSEGGHLGTEAFF; DNA: TGTGCCAGCAGTGAGGGGGGGCATCTAGGAACTGAAGCTTTCTTT
V: TRBV30; D: -; J: TRBJ2-5; size: -; CDR3: CAWSVGFAGTETQYF; DNA: TGTGCCTGGAGTGTAGGTTTCGCGGGGACAGAGACCCAGTACTTC
V: TRBV5-1; D: TRBD1; J: TRBJ2-7; size: -; CDR3: CASNWTGNKLVFEQYF; DNA: TGCGCCAGCAACTGGACAGGAAATAAACTAGTGTTCGAGCAGTACTTC
V: TRBV30; D: -; J: TRBJ2-1; size: -; CDR3: CAWSGLGLGEQFF; DNA: TGTGCCTGGAGTGGACTAGGGCTAGGTGAGCAGTTCTTC